This T cell receptor (beta chain) was recorded in a study of blood T cell repertoires in COVID-19. Study-wide background: Acute and convalescent COVID-19 samples came from the United States, Italy and Spain. Nucleic acid was either cDNA or gDNA, and it came from T cells, B-cell-depleted T cells, or PBMCs.

Enrollment of patients from Seattle took place during active infection, with longitudinal follow-up. The CDR3 is made up of 17 amino acids. Germline loops: CDR1 SGHVS, CDR2 FQNEAQ. Trimming stripped 5 bases from V and 0 bases from J, with 17 bases between. The authors' processing: Reference gene primer amplification in the assay estimated nucleated cell counts. The data were produced by immunoSEQ multiplex PCR, yet TCRdb's version contains in-frame clones alone and is incomplete. Clone size and V and J calls were adopted from that table, with D and trimming inferred from the DNA. The sample carries around 270,000 clones, 80% to 85% recorded once.

V usage is TRBV7-8 and J usage is TRBJ1-3; D may be TRBD1 (6 bases). The TCR sequence derives from a person aged 70 to 85 with COVID-19, enrolled during active disease. The source material was peripheral blood. This chain's CDR3 is CASSHRADRSSGNTIYF. Here the CDR3 DNA reads TGTGCCAGCAGCCACCGTGCGGACAGATCCTCTGGAAACACCATATATTTT.